This T cell receptor beta chain stems from a study of T-cell reconstitution after alpha-beta-depleted transplantation in children. CDR3 size: 15 residues. Germline V lookup: CDR1 LNHNV, CDR2 YYDKDF (reference sequence). V gave up 0 bases and J gave up 4 bases, with 12 bases separating them. With respect to this clonotype: What it recognizes is unknown.

Study results and caveats: Surviving recipient T cells and thymic progenitors underlay high day-60 TCRbeta diversity in some patients. Alpha-beta T cells about two months after transplant reportedly derived from several hundred expanded graft clones. One year post-transplant, T-cell counts and diversity were largely derived from T cells produced anew.

The TCRbeta library was prepared with unique molecular identifiers. TCRdb called the PCR reads again in MiXCR, with one record for every CDR3 protein. In the table there are around 960,000 distinct CDR3 sequences, less than 30% of which are singletons. The sample in question was PBMCs, mostly from graft donor cells, obtained 360 days after TCRalphabeta/CD19-depleted stem cell transplant. This receptor was obtained from a boy under two years old who had a stem cell transplant for SCID, so the T cells may come from the graft donor. The chain combines TRBV15 with TRBJ1-2; perhaps TRBD1 as D (6 bases). The DNA of the CDR3 is TGTGCCACCAGCAGAGATCGAGGAGGGGGCTATGGCTACACCTTC. Its protein is CATSRDRGGGYGYTF.